This section outlines one T cell receptor (beta chain) sequence together with its context. The antigen is unknown. The data stem from a study of vaccination and CD4 T cells after COVID-19. Across the whole study: Six male and four female convalescents took part, two of them Hispanic. For each participant, vaccination comprised two doses of either the BNT162b2 or the mRNA-1273 vaccine. A CEFX pool, an HIV-1 Nef pool, or no peptide went to control cultures.

Specified treatment: approximately 9-day PBMC culture with coronavirus spike peptide pools or control peptides (ViraFEST assay). Wells contained about 2 million PBMCs each, and these were cultured with around 10 IU/ml IL-2 and around 10 ug/ml peptide pools. Researchers used the Oncomine TCR Beta short-read assay to sequence DNA from cultured CD4+ T cells. TCRdb re-derived calls from the PCR reads in MiXCR, one entry per CDR3 protein. The sample consists of 3,500 to 4,500 distinct CDR3 sequences, 19% of them appearing once. Sequencing used CD4+ T cells from blood, cultured in vitro. The TCR originated in a human donor who had recovered from COVID-19.

This chain's CDR3 is CAWSVKGENYGYTF. CDR3 DNA: TGTGCCTGGAGTGTAAAGGGGGAGAACTATGGCTACACCTTC. The V gene is TRBV30, the J gene TRBJ1-2; D is possibly TRBD1 (6 bases). The CDR3 is 14 residues long. Germline CDR1 reads GTSNPN; CDR2 reads SVGIG (reference sequence). V lost 0 bases, J lost 2 bases, and 10 bases lay in between.